The 6 T cell receptor beta chains below come from one sample, sequenced in a study of blood T cell repertoires in COVID-19. Clones were sequenced by immunoSEQ multiplex PCR, and TCRdb holds only the in-frame ones, with some missing. The sample lists 110,000 or so clones, 85% seen once, with about an eighth in the top ten. The sequenced material came from peripheral blood. The receptors originated from a human donor in a cohort sampled during active COVID-19.

The V call is TRBV6-1, the J call TRBJ1-4; TRBD1 agrees at 8 bases. V was pared by 1 base and J by 14 bases, with 9 bases of the junction left unmatched. The CDR3 consists of 14 residues. From germline, CDR1 is MNHNS and CDR2 SASEGT. CDR3 protein: CASSEGQGSTRLFF. As DNA, the CDR3 is TGTGCCAGCAGTGAAGGACAGGGGAGCACAAGGCTGTTTTTT.

As concerns this clone: Additional DNA sequences in this sample encode the identical CDR3. J is TRBJ1-1 and V is TRBV19; possible D gene TRBD1, 6 bases. CDR1 and CDR2 from the germline V gene are LNHDA and SQIVND (reference sequence). Between the trimmed V and J ends, which lost 9 bases and 4 bases, there was a span of 15 bases. The CDR3 length is 13 residues. In nucleotides, the CDR3 is TGTGCCAGCTCGACACAGGGTGGCACTGAAGCTTTCTTT. It codes for CASSTQGGTEAFF.

This clone was counted many times. The chain employs TRBV18 and TRBJ2-2; 11 bases agree with TRBD2. Germline loops: CDR1 KGHSH, CDR2 LQKENI. V shed 2 bases and J 4 bases; nucleotides not matched to a gene: 6. The CDR3 contains 17 residues. CDR3 sequence reads: CASSPVGGTSGTGELFF. CDR3 coding DNA: TGTGCCAGCTCACCAGTTGGGGGGACTAGCGGCACCGGGGAGCTGTTTTTT.

The chain has TRBV15 and TRBJ2-3, with TRBD1 as a possible D gene (5 bases). The V end lost 0 bases, the J end lost 2 bases, and 18 bases lay between the germline ends. CDR3 length equals 18 residues. Per germline, CDR1 LNHNV and CDR2 YYDKDF (reference sequence). The CDR3 region is CATSRDGAGVLTTDTQYF. CDR3 DNA sequence: TGTGCCACCAGCAGAGATGGGGCAGGCGTTCTGACCACAGATACGCAGTATTTT.

This chain's CDR3 is CASSLGGQGVADTQYF. CDR3 coding DNA: TGTGCCAGCAGCTTAGGGGGACAGGGTGTCGCAGATACGCAGTATTTT. The chain employs TRBV11-3 and TRBJ2-3; 9 bases are a match to TRBD1. The germline V gene has CDR1 SGHNT and CDR2 YENEEA. V gave up 1 base and J gave up 4 bases; unmatched junction bases: 6. The CDR3 has 16 residues.

This sequence joins TRBV19 and TRBJ2-2, with 9 positions matching TRBD1. The CDR3 consists of 17 residues. The V and J ends lost 3 bases and 4 bases, in that order; junction bases with no gene match: 9. Germline V gene data show CDR1 as LNHDA and CDR2 as SQIVND (reference sequence). CDR3: CASSMVRGQGRTGELFF. CDR3 in DNA: TGTGCCAGTAGTATGGTTCGGGGACAGGGACGCACCGGGGAGCTGTTTTTT.